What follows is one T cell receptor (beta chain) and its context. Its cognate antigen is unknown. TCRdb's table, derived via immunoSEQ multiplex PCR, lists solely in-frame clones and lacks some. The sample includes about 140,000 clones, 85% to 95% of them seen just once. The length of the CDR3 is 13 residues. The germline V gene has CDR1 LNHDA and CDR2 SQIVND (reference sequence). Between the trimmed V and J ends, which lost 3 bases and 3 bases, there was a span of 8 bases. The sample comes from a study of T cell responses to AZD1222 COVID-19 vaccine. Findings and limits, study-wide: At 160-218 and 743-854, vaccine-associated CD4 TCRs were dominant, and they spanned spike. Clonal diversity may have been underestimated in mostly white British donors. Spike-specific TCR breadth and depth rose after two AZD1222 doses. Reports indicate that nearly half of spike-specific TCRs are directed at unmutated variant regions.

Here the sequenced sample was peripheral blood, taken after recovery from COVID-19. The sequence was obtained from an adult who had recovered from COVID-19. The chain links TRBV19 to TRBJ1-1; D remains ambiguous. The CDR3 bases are TGTGCCAGTAGTATCGTCGGGGACACTGAAGCTTTCTTT. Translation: CASSIVGDTEAFF.